This T cell receptor beta chain originates from a study of cytomegalovirus exposure and HLA in healthy donors. Study background: In a later analysis, the roughly 120 validation repertoires were reported to have used the same platform as the 600 to 800 first-cohort repertoires.

Study observations and caveats: Cytomegalovirus association was listed for 164 TCR beta chains. According to a later analysis, TCR clusters from the first cohort tended to co-occur in the roughly 120 validation repertoires.

In this sample, this clone turned up once. Its cognate antigen is unknown. Generated by immunoSEQ multiplex PCR, the TCRdb table keeps only in-frame clones and is missing some. This table holds under 250,000 clones, 87% found once. V lost 3 bases, J lost 9 bases, and 14 bases stayed unmatched. The length of the CDR3 is 17 residues. The V gene's germline CDR1 is SQVTM and CDR2 ANQGSEA. Sequencing used PBMCs. The chain uses TRBV29-1 and TRBJ2-1, with 13 nucleotides matching TRBD2. The sequence was collected from a woman aged 18-29 years in good health and CMV-seropositive. The CDR3 sequence: CSVEGTGTSGTPGEQFF. DNA for the CDR3: TGCAGCGTTGAGGGAACCGGGACTAGCGGGACCCCGGGTGAGCAGTTCTTC.